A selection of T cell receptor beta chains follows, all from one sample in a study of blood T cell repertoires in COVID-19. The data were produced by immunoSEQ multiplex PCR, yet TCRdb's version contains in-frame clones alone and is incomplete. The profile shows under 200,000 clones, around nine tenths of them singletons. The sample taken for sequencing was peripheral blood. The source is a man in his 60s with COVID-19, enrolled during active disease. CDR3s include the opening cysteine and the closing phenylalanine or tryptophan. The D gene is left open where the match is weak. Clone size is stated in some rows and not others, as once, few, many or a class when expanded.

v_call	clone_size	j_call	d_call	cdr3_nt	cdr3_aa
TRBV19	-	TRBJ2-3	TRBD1	TGTGCCAGTAGTACGCTTCCGGGACAGGGATTAAGCGATACGCAGTATTTT	CASSTLPGQGLSDTQYF
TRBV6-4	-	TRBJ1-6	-	TGTGCCAGCAGTGAAAGTGACGGGGGTAATTCACCCCTCCACTTT	CASSESDGGNSPLHF
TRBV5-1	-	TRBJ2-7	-	TGCGCCAGCAGCCCTTTCGGGAGCTCCTACGAGCAGTACTTC	CASSPFGSSYEQYF
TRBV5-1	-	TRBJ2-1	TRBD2	TGCGCCAGCAGCTTGGTAGCGGGAGGGAACAATGAGCAGTTCTTC	CASSLVAGGNNEQFF
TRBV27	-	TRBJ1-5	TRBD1	TGTGCCAGCAGTTCCCTCTTCAGGGGGACAAGCAATCAGCCCCAGCATTTT	CASSSLFRGTSNQPQHF
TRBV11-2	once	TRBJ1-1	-	TGTGCCAGCAGCTTAGACGGGAGGACTGAAGCTTTCTTT	CASSLDGRTEAFF
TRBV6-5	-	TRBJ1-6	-	TGTGCCAGCAGTTACTCAGAACGGGATAATTCACCCCTCCACTTT	CASSYSERDNSPLHF
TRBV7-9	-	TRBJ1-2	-	TGTGCCAGCAGCGCGACTCTCGGACAGCCTAACTATGGCTACACCTTC	CASSATLGQPNYGYTF
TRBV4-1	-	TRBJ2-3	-	TGCGCCAGCAGCCAAGAACGGGAGCAAGGAACAGATACGCAGTATTTT	CASSQEREQGTDTQYF
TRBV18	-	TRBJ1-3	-	TGTGCCAGCTCACCACCGATAGGAACAGGGACATGGAACACCATATATTTT	CASSPPIGTGTWNTIYF
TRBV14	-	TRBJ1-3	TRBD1	TGTGCCAGCAGCCGGGACAGAGTCTCTGGAAACACCATATATTTT	CASSRDRVSGNTIYF
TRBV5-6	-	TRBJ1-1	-	TGTGCCAGCAGCTTGCAGGGATCGAACACTGAAGCTTTCTTT	CASSLQGSNTEAFF
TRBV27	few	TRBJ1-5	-	TGTGCCAGCAGTCTCCAGGGACACCAGCCCCAGCATTTT	CASSLQGHQPQHF
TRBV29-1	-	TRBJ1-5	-	TGCAGCGTTGGCGATAGCAATCAGCCCCAGCATTTT	CSVGDSNQPQHF
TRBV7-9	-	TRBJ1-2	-	TGTGCCAGCAGCGCCGACGAGCAGGGTCGCTACACCTTC	CASSADEQGRYTF
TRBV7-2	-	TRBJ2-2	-	TGTGCCAGCAGCTCCGGAGGTCCAGCGAACACCGGGGAGCTGTTTTTT	CASSSGGPANTGELFF
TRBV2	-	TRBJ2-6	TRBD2	TGTGCCAGCAGTACTAGCGGGGGGCGCTCTGGGGCCAACGTCCTGACTTTC	CASSTSGGRSGANVLTF
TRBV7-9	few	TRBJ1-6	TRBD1	TGTGCCAGCAGCTTTACGACAGGGCGGAATTCACCCCTCCACTTT	CASSFTTGRNSPLHF
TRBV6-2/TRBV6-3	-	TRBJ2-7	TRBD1	TGTGCCAGCAGCCCTCCGGGACAGAGAGTCGAGCAGTACTTC	CASSPPGQRVEQYF
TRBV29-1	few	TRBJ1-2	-	TGCAGCGTTGGTCAATCGGGGGGCTACACCTTC	CSVGQSGGYTF
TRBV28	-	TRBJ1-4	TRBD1	TGTGCCAGCAGTCCGACAGGGCGGCCTAATGAAAAACTGTTTTTT	CASSPTGRPNEKLFF
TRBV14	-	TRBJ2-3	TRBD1	TGTGCCAGCAGCCACCGGACAGGTATCACAGATACGCAGTATTTT	CASSHRTGITDTQYF
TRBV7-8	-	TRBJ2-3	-	TGTGCCAGCAGTCGTAATACAGATACGCAGTATTTT	CASSRNTDTQYF
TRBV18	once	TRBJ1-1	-	TGTGCCAGCTCACCAAGAAGCCAAACTGAAGCTTTCTTT	CASSPRSQTEAFF
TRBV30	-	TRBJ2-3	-	TGTGCCTGGAGTCTAGGGGATAACACAGATACGCAGTATTTT	CAWSLGDNTDTQYF
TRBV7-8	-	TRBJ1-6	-	TGTGCCAGCAGCTTCCTTAATTCACCCCTCCACTTT	CASSFLNSPLHF
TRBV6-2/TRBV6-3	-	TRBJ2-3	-	TGTGCCAGCAGTTGGCGGGGCACAGATACGCAGTATTTT	CASSWRGTDTQYF
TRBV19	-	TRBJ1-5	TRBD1	TGTGCCAGTAGTAGGGACAGGGGGGACAATCAGCCCCAGCATTTT	CASSRDRGDNQPQHF
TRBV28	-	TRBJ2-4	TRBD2	TGTGCCAGCAGCTATTCCGAAGGACTAGCGGGGGACCTCAAAAACATTCAGTACTTC	CASSYSEGLAGDLKNIQYF
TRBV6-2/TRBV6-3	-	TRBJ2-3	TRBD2	TGTGCCAGCAGTCCCGCCGGACTAGCGGGAGGGCCAGGAGATACGCAGTATTTT	CASSPAGLAGGPGDTQYF
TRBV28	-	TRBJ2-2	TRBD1	TGTGCCAGCGTGGGACAGGGGGCCGGGGAGCTGTTTTTT	CASVGQGAGELFF
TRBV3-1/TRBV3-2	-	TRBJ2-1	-	TGTGCCAGCAGCCAAGAGTTGGGGGCCCGTAGTGAGCAGTTCTTC	CASSQELGARSEQFF
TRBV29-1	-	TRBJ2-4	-	TGCAGCGTTGAATCCCAGGGGACAAACATTCAGTACTTC	CSVESQGTNIQYF
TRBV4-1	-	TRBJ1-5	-	TGCGCCAGCAGCCAAAACAGGGATCAGCCCCAGCATTTT	CASSQNRDQPQHF
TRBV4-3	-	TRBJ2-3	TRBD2	TGCGCCAGCAGCCAAGATCCGGGGGGGCAGGGCACAGATACGCAGTATTTT	CASSQDPGGQGTDTQYF
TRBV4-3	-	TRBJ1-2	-	TGCGCCAGCAGCCAAACGCGTAACTATGGCTACACCTTC	CASSQTRNYGYTF